The entry that follows covers one T cell receptor (beta chain) sequence. The antigen is unknown. PCR primers comprised 60 Vbeta and 13 Jbeta primers. Per the original data handling: A follow-up analysis tallied 86 million or so unique TCR beta chains, some 11 million shared. Libraries were prepared by immunoSEQ multiplex PCR; TCRdb keeps only in-frame clonotypes and omits some of them. That table is the source of V, J and clone size, and D and trimming were worked out from the DNA. The sample lists about 120,000 clones; around 86% were seen once. These data are taken from a study of cytomegalovirus exposure and HLA in healthy donors. Study-wide results and caveats: No immune exposure information besides CMV serostatus was available. Follow-up analysis seemed to connect common viral pathogens with several of the most significant clusters identified. Per a later analysis, about 17,000 TCR beta sequences showed association with HLA alleles at 0.05 false discovery rate.

This CDR3 is built from 15 residues. Looked up from germline, CDR1 is SGHVS and CDR2 is FNYEAQ. The V gene lost 2 bases and the J gene lost 5 bases, with 15 bases spanning the gap. This clonotype was sampled from a man younger than 40 in good health and CMV-seronegative. This rearrangement joins TRBV7-6 to TRBJ2-5, with D tentatively TRBD1 (5 bases). Sample: PBMCs. The CDR3 spells CASSLPSQGLETQYF. DNA for the CDR3: TGTGCCAGCAGCTTACCTAGTCAGGGTCTGGAGACCCAGTACTTC.